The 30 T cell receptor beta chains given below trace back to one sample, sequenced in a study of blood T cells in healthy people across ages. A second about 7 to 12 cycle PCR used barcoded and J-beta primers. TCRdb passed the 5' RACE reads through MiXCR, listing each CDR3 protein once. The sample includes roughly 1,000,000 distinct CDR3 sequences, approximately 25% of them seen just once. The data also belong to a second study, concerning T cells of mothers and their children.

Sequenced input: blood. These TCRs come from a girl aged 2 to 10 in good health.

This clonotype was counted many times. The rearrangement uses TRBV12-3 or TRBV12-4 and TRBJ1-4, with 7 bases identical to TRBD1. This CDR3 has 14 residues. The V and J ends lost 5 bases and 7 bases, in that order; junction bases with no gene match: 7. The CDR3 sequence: CASSQTGLIEKLFF. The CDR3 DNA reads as TGTGCCAGCAGTCAGACAGGGCTGATTGAAAAACTGTTTTTT.

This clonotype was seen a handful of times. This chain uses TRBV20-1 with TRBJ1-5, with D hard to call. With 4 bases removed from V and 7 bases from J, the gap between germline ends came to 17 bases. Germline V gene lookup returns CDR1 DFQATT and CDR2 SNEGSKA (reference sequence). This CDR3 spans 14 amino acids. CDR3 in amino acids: CSAIAELREQPQHF. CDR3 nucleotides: TGCAGTGCTATTGCTGAATTAAGGGAACAGCCCCAGCATTTT.

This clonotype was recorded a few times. CDR3 coding DNA: TGTGCCAGCAGCCCCGGGACTAGCGGATCCCAAGAGACCCAGTACTTC. Its protein is CASSPGTSGSQETQYF. The chain combines TRBV4-2 with TRBJ2-5; TRBD2 matches at 11 bases. The length of the CDR3 is 16 residues. With V trimmed by 4 bases and J by 1 base, 5 bases remained unmatched. Germline values: CDR1 LGHNA, CDR2 YNFKEQ.

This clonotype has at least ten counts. For the CDR3, the DNA is TGTGCCAGCAGCCAAGATCTAGCGGGGGGGCTTAATTACGAGCAGTACTTC. Protein sequence: CASSQDLAGGLNYEQYF. The rearrangement links TRBV4-2 to TRBJ2-7; 12 nucleotides agree with TRBD2. V gave up 0 bases and J gave up 4 bases; unmatched junction bases: 7. This CDR3 has 17 amino acids. In germline, CDR1 is LGHNA, CDR2 YNFKEQ.

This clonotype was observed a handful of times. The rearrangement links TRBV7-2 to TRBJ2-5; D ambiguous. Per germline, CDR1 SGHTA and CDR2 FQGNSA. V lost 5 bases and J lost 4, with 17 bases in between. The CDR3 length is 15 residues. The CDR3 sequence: CASSTSTIRVETQYF. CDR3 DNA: TGTGCCAGCAGCACCTCGACAATTCGAGTAGAGACCCAGTACTTC.

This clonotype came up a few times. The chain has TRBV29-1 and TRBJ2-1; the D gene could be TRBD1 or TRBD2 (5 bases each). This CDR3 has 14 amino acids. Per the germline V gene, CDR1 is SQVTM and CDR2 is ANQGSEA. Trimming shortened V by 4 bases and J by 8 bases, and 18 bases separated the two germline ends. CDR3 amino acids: CSVAYGGGMDEQFF. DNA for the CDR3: TGCAGCGTTGCCTACGGTGGGGGAATGGATGAGCAGTTCTTC.

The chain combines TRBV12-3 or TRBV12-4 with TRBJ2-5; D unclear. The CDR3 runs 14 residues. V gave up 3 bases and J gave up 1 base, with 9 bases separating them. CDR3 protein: CASSLMGGQETQYF. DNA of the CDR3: TGTGCCAGCAGTTTGATGGGCGGCCAAGAGACCCAGTACTTC.

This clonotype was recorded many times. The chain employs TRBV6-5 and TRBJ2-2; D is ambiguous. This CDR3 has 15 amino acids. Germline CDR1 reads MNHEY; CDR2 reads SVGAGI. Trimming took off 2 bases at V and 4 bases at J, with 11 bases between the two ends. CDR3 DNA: TGTGCCAGCAGTTACGGTGTGTTGGGCACCGGGGAGCTGTTTTTT. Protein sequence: CASSYGVLGTGELFF.

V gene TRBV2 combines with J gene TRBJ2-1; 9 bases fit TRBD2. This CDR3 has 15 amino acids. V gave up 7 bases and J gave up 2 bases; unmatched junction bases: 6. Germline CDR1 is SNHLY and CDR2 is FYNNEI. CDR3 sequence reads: CASTVAGAAYNEQFF. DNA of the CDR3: TGTGCCAGCACCGTAGCGGGAGCAGCCTACAATGAGCAGTTCTTC.

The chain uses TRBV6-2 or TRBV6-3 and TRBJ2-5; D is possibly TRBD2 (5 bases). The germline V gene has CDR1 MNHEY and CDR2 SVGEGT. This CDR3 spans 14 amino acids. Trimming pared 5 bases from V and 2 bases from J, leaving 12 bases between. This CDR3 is CASSLPREQETQYF. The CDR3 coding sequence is TGTGCCAGCAGTCTCCCGAGGGAACAAGAGACCCAGTACTTC.

The chain's CDR3 is CSARDTSGYNEQFF. The CDR3 DNA sequence: TGCAGTGCTAGAGATACTAGCGGGTACAATGAGCAGTTCTTC. This rearrangement joins TRBV20-1 to TRBJ2-1, with 9 bases that match TRBD2. Germline V lookup: CDR1 DFQATT, CDR2 SNEGSKA (reference sequence). The trim removed 0 bases at V and 4 bases at J, leaving 1 base unmatched. CDR3 length: 14 residues.

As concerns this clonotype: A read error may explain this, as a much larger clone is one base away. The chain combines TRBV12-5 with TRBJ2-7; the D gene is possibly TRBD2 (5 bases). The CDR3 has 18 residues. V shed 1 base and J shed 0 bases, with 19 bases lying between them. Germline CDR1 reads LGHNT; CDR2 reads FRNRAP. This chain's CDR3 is CASGLGVSEYQSSYEQYF. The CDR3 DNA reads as TGTGCTAGTGGTTTGGGAGTTAGCGAATACCAAAGCTCCTACGAGCAGTACTTC. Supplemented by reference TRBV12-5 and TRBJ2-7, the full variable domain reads DARVTQTPRHKVTEMGQEVTMRCQPILGHNTVFWYRQTMMQGLELLAYFRNRAPLDDSGMPKDRFSAEMPDATLATLKIQPSEPRDSAVYFCASGLGVSEYQSSYEQYFGPGTRLTVT.

CDR3 nucleotide sequence: TGTGCCAGCAGTGCACAGGGGGGTTACCCAGATACGCAGTATTTT. This encodes CASSAQGGYPDTQYF. The rearrangement links TRBV12-3 or TRBV12-4 to TRBJ2-3; 8 bases align to TRBD1. The length of the CDR3 is 15 residues. The J segment lost 4 bases and the V segment lost 5 bases, leaving 8 bases of the junction unmatched.

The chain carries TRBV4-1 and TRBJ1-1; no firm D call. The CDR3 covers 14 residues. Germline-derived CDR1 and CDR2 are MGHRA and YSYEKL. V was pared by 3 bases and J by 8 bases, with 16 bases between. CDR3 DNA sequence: TGCGCCAGCAGCCAGAATGACGGTTGGTACGAAGCTTTCTTT. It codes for CASSQNDGWYEAFF.

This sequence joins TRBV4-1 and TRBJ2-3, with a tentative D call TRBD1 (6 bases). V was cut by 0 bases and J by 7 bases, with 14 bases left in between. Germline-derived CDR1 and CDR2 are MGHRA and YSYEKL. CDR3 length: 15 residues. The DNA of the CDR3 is TGCGCCAGCAGCCAAGACCCAGGGGAAGCAAATACGCAGTATTTT. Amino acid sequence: CASSQDPGEANTQYF.

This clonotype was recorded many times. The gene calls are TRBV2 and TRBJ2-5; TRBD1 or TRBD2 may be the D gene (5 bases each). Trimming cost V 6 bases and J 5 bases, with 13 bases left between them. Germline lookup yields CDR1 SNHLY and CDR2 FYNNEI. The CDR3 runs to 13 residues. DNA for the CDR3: TGTGCCAGCAGCCCGGGACCCGGGGAGACCCAGTACTTC. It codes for CASSPGPGETQYF.

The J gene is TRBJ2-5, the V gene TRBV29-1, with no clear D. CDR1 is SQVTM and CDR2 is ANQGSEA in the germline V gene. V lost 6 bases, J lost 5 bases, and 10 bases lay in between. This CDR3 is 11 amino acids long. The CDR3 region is CSVLNTETQYF. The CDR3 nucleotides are TGCAGCGTCTTAAATACGGAGACCCAGTACTTC.

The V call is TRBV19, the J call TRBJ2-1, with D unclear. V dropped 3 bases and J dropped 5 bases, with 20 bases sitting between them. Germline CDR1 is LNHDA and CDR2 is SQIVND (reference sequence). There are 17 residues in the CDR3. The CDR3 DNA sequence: TGTGCCAGTAGTATGGGGTATAATTGGATCGGGCACAATGAGCAGTTCTTC. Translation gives CASSMGYNWIGHNEQFF.

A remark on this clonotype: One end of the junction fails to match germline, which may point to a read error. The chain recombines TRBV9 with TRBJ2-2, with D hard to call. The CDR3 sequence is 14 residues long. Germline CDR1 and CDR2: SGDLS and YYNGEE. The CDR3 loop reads CAGSATANTGELFF. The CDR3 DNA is TGTGCCGGCAGCGCTACAGCGAACACCGGGGAGCTGTTTTTT. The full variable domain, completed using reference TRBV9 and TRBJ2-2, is DSGVTQTPKHLITATGQRVTLRCSPRSGDLSVYWYQQSLDQGLQFLIQYYNGEERAKGNILERFSAQQFPDLHSELNLSSLELGDSALYFCAGSATANTGELFFGEGSRLTVL.

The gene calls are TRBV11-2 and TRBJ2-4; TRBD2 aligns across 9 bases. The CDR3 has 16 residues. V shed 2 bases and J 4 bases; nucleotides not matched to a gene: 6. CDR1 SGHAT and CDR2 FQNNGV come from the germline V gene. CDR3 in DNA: TGTGCCAGCAGCTTAAGGACTAGCGAACTAAAAAACATTCAGTACTTC. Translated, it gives CASSLRTSELKNIQYF.

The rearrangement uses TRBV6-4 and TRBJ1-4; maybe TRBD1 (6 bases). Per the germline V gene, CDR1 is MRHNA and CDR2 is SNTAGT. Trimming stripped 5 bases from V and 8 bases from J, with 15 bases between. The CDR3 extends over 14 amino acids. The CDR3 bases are TGTGCCAGCAGTCGACACAGGGATATGGAAAAACTGTTTTTT. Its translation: CASSRHRDMEKLFF.

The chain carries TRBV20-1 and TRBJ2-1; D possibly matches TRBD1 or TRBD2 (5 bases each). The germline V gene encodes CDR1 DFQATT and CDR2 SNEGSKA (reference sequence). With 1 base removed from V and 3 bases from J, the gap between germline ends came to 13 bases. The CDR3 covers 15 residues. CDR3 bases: TGCAGTGCTAGAGCGGGGCGCGCAGACTACAATGAGCAGTTCTTC. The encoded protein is CSARAGRADYNEQFF.

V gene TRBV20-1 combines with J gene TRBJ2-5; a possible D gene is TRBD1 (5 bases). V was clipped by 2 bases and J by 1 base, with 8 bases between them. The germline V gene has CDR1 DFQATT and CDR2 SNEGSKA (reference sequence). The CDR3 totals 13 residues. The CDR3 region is CSARKGVQETQYF. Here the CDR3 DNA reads TGCAGTGCTAGAAAAGGGGTCCAAGAGACCCAGTACTTC.

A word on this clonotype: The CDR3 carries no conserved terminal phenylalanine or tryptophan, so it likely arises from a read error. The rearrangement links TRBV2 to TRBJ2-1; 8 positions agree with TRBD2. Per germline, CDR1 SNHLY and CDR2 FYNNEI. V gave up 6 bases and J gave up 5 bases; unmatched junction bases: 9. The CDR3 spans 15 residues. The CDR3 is CASRFSGTSHNEQFL. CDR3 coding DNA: TGTGCCAGCAGGTTTTCCGGGACTAGTCACAATGAGCAGTTCCTC.

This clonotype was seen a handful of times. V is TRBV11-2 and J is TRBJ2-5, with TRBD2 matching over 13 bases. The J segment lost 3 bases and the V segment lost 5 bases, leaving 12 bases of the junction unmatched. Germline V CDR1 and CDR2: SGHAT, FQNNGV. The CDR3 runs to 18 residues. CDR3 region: CASSQGTSGKIGEETQYF. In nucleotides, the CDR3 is TGTGCCAGCAGCCAGGGGACTAGCGGGAAAATTGGCGAAGAGACCCAGTACTTC.

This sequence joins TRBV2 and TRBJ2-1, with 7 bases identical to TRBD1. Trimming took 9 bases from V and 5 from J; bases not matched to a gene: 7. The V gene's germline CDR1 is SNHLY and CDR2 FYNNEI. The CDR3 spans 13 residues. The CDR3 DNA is TGTGCCAGGTCTCGGCAGGGGGACAATGAGCAGTTCTTC. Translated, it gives CARSRQGDNEQFF.

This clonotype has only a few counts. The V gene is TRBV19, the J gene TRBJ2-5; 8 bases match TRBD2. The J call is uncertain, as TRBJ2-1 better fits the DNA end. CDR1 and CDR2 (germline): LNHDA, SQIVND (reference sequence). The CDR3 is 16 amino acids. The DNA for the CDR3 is TGTGCCAGTAGTATCTCTGGAGCGGGAGTATTAAATGAGCAGTTCTTC. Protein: CASSISGAGVLNEQFF.

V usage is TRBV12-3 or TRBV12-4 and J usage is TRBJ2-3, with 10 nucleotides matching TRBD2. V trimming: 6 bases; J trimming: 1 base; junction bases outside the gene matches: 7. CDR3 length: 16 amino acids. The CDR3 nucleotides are TGTGCCAGCAGCGGAAGGACTAGCGGACGCACAGATACGCAGTATTTT. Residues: CASSGRTSGRTDTQYF.

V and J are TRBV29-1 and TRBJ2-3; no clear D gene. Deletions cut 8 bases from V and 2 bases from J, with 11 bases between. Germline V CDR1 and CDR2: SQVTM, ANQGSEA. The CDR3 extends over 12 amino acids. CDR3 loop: CSIATNTDTQYF. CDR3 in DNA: TGCAGCATAGCAACTAACACAGATACGCAGTATTTT.

The CDR3 DNA is TGTGCCCTCCGGACAGGGGGAAACACTGAAGCTTTCTTT. It specifies CALRTGGNTEAFF. The J gene is TRBJ1-1, the V gene TRBV10-3; 10 bases agree with TRBD1. The CDR3 contains 13 residues. The V segment lost 11 bases and the J segment 2 bases; nucleotides outside the gene matches: 5. CDR1 and CDR2 from the germline V gene are ENHRY and SYGVKD.